This TCR beta chain was sequenced during a study of blood T cell repertoires in COVID-19. The CDR3 is 14 amino acids. The V and J ends lost 3 bases and 0 bases respectively, with 9 bases between them. Germline V gene lookup returns CDR1 DFQATT and CDR2 SNEGSKA (reference sequence). Some clones are missing from TCRdb's copy, which holds only in-frame ones; the method was immunoSEQ multiplex PCR. The table has about 320,000 clones, 90% seen once. Material for sequencing was PBMCs or T cells enriched from blood (not recorded which). The rearrangement links TRBV20-1 to TRBJ2-1; no reliable D call. The clonotype comes from a woman under 40 who had been exposed to COVID-19. The CDR3 coding sequence is TGCAGTGCTAGTCCCCTCCTCTCCTACAATGAGCAGTTCTTC. Translated, it gives CSASPLLSYNEQFF.